This T cell receptor beta chain derives from a study of tumor T cells in aggressive B-cell lymphoma. Trimming took 0 bases from V and 1 from J; bases not matched to a gene: 2. There are 16 residues in the CDR3. Per germline, CDR1 SGDLS and CDR2 YYNGEE. The data were produced by immunoSEQ multiplex PCR, yet TCRdb's version contains in-frame clones alone and is incomplete. The table includes some 12,000 clones, approximately 91% detected once. This TCR derives from an adult with diffuse large B cell lymphoma. The sequenced material came from tumor tissue. The V gene is TRBV9, the J gene TRBJ2-3; 10 bases agree with TRBD2. The CDR3 reads CASSVGAGGGTDTQYF. CDR3 DNA: TGTGCCAGCAGCGTAGGAGCGGGAGGGGGCACAGATACGCAGTATTTT.